The source of this TCR beta chain is a study of CD8 T cells in ankylosing spondylitis. Whole-study findings and limits: Reports say disease-linked clones showed up significantly more in matched ankylosing spondylitis synovial fluid. Disease-linked clones proved CD8+ and comparatively uncommon in peripheral blood. A TCR beta motif made of several highly homologous variants seemed typical of ankylosing spondylitis blood.

This CDR3 is 12 amino acids long. Germline V CDR1 and CDR2: SGHAT, FQNNGV. The V gene lost 0 bases and the J gene lost 6 bases, with 2 bases spanning the gap. As concerns this clonotype: The antigen remains undetermined.

Using quantitative 5'-RACE with molecular barcodes, the authors made TCR beta libraries. One entry per CDR3 protein, called by TCRdb with MiXCR from the 5' RACE reads. Among about 450,000 distinct CDR3 sequences listed, roughly 26% were seen once. The chain joins TRBV11-2 to TRBJ2-2; D is undetermined. The receptor was isolated from a male donor with ankylosing spondylitis. Sequenced sample: blood, either unsorted or a sorted T cell fraction (not recorded which). The CDR3 DNA reads as TGTGCCAGCAGCTTAGAAGCCGGGGAGCTGTTTTTT. Translation gives CASSLEAGELFF.